This T cell receptor beta chain is from a study of T cell responses to AZD1222 COVID-19 vaccine. Sequencing used immunoSEQ multiplex PCR; TCRdb keeps in-frame clones, though not all of them. The profile shows approximately 110,000 clones, over 75% of them singletons. The CDR3 sequence is 16 residues long. Germline CDR1 is SGHKS and CDR2 is YYEKEE (reference sequence). V gave up 4 bases and J gave up 0 bases, with 11 bases separating them. The chain uses TRBV5-5 and TRBJ1-6; D is possibly TRBD1 (5 bases). The input for sequencing was peripheral blood, taken on day 0 of AZD1222 vaccination. The sequence came from an adult in good health. Written as DNA, the CDR3 is TGTGCCAGCAGCCCGGCAGGGAGCTCCTATAATTCACCCCTCCACTTT. It encodes CASSPAGSSYNSPLHF.